Each of the 16 T cell receptor beta chains below was sequenced from the same sample in a study of human T cells and chemical hapten exposure. Time point reported: patch test 3, about 24 weeks after DPC sensitization. Indicated treatment: therapeutic diphenylcyclopropenone sensitization with weekly scalp DPC. TCRdb reprocessed the RACE reads with MiXCR, giving one entry per CDR3 protein. The data show about 82,000 distinct CDR3 sequences, roughly 13% seen once. This specimen was whole blood, taken in connection with sensitization to the hapten diphenylcyclopropenone (DPC). Receptors were obtained from a woman aged 50 to 60 with alopecia areata. Some clones in this sample may be carry-over from other donors' samples.

This clonotype came up a few times. The rearrangement uses TRBV20-1 and TRBJ2-3; D uncertain. CDR1 DFQATT and CDR2 SNEGSKA come from the germline V gene (reference sequence). The CDR3 spans 14 residues. Trimming cost V 4 bases and J 0 bases, with 11 bases left between them. The CDR3 DNA reads TGCAGTGCTACCCTACCCCGGAGCACAGATACGCAGTATTTT. Its translation is CSATLPRSTDTQYF.

The rearrangement uses TRBV18 and TRBJ1-1; D is undetermined. This CDR3 contains 15 residues. With 3 bases removed from V and 1 base from J, the gap between germline ends came to 12 bases. Germline V gene lookup returns CDR1 KGHSH and CDR2 LQKENI. The CDR3 sequence is CASSPPVTKNTEAFF. CDR3 coding DNA: TGTGCCAGCTCACCCCCAGTCACAAAGAACACTGAAGCTTTCTTT.

This clonotype has a handful of counts. V usage is TRBV2 and J usage is TRBJ2-2; D not resolved. Germline lookup yields CDR1 SNHLY and CDR2 FYNNEI. Trimming removed 3 bases from V and 6 bases from J, with 8 bases in between. The CDR3 extends over 13 amino acids. The CDR3 here is CASSEARAGELFF. The CDR3 region has the DNA TGTGCCAGCAGTGAGGCTAGAGCCGGGGAGCTGTTTTTT.

To note about this clonotype: Just one base apart from a much larger clone, this may be a read error. The rearrangement joins TRBV5-4 to TRBJ2-3; maybe TRBD2 (5 bases). The V and J ends lost 4 bases and 8 bases respectively, with 17 bases between them. This CDR3 is built from 14 residues. Per the germline V gene, CDR1 is SGHNT and CDR2 is YYREEE (reference sequence). The CDR3 is CASSAASRRVTQYF. Here the CDR3 DNA reads TGTGCCAGCAGCGCGGCTAGCAGACGGGTTACGCAGTATTTT.

The chain couples TRBV5-6 to TRBJ2-1; 10 bases map to TRBD2. The germline CDR1 and CDR2 sequences are SGHDT and YYEEEE. The junction had 7 bases not matched to a gene; V was cut back by 2 bases and J by 5 bases. This CDR3 is built from 16 residues. DNA of the CDR3: TGTGCCAGCAGCTTTACTAGCGGGACATTCCACAATGAGCAGTTCTTC. Translation: CASSFTSGTFHNEQFF.

There are many counts of this clonotype. V gene TRBV10-1 combines with J gene TRBJ2-7; D ambiguous. Germline CDR1 reads WNHNN; CDR2 reads SYGVQD (reference sequence). The CDR3 runs 14 residues. Trimming stripped 6 bases from V and 0 bases from J, with 12 bases between. In DNA, the CDR3 is TGCGCCAGCAGCCGGACGGTAAGCTCCTACGAGCAGTACTTC. It encodes CASSRTVSSYEQYF.

This clonotype was counted a few times. V gene TRBV18 combines with J gene TRBJ1-4; D remains unclear. The germline V and J ends were trimmed by 2 bases and 0 bases, with 10 bases remaining between them. CDR3 length: 16 residues. Germline lookup yields CDR1 KGHSH and CDR2 LQKENI. The CDR3 DNA sequence: TGTGCCAGCTCACCAACCGACGTATCAACTAATGAAAAACTGTTTTTT. It translates to CASSPTDVSTNEKLFF.

The chain uses TRBV20-1 and TRBJ2-7, with 8 bases lining up with TRBD2. The CDR3 loop spans 14 amino acids. Trimming took 4 bases from V and 3 from J; bases not matched to a gene: 8. The germline gives CDR1 DFQATT, CDR2 SNEGSKA (reference sequence). CDR3 sequence reads: CSAIPGTRVYEQYF. The CDR3 region has the DNA TGCAGTGCTATCCCCGGGACTAGAGTCTACGAGCAGTACTTC.

This clonotype has just a few counts. The chain combines TRBV20-1 with TRBJ2-5; D possibly corresponds to TRBD1 (6 bases). The ends were cut back, 6 bases at V and 1 base at J, with 18 bases in the middle. The CDR3 totals 15 residues. Germline CDR1 DFQATT, CDR2 SNEGSKA (reference sequence). The DNA of the CDR3 is TGCAGTGCCCTGGGACAAACCTCAGTCCAAGAGACCCAGTACTTC. Protein: CSALGQTSVQETQYF.

The CDR3: CASSSSGELFF. The CDR3 bases are TGTGCCAGCAGTTCTAGCGGGGAGCTGTTTTTT. The chain is built from TRBV6-5 and TRBJ2-2, with D unclear. The CDR3 runs 11 residues. Trimming stripped 4 bases from V and 7 bases from J, with 4 bases between. Looked up from germline, CDR1 is MNHEY and CDR2 is SVGAGI.

The genes are TRBV5-1 and TRBJ2-7, with a tentative D call TRBD2 (5 bases). Germline V gene lookup returns CDR1 SGHRS and CDR2 YFSETQ. Trimming stripped 0 bases from V and 0 bases from J, with 13 bases between. The CDR3 loop spans 16 amino acids. CDR3 amino acids: CASSLAGPGSSYEQYF. In DNA, the CDR3 is TGCGCCAGCAGCTTGGCCGGGCCGGGAAGCTCCTACGAGCAGTACTTC.

This clonotype turned up a few times. V gene TRBV7-9 combines with J gene TRBJ2-7, with TRBD1 identical over 8 bases. Germline CDR1 is SEHNR and CDR2 is FQNEAQ (reference sequence). Unmatched junction bases numbered 10, after V lost 3 bases and J lost 6 bases. The CDR3 loop spans 15 amino acids. The CDR3 here is CASSFGGQGGGEQYF. The CDR3 DNA is TGTGCCAGCAGCTTCGGAGGACAGGGTGGAGGCGAGCAGTACTTC.

The chain combines TRBV20-1 with TRBJ2-3; the match to TRBD2 covers 12 bases. Germline values: CDR1 DFQATT, CDR2 SNEGSKA (reference sequence). The CDR3 runs 16 residues. V gave up 2 bases and J gave up 6 bases; unmatched junction bases: 9. The CDR3 coding sequence is TGCAGTGCTAGAAGTTTGACTAGCGGGAGTGGTGATACGCAGTATTTT. Encoded protein: CSARSLTSGSGDTQYF.

This clonotype occurred many times. The chain combines TRBV3-1 with TRBJ2-7, with D perhaps TRBD1 (6 bases). The CDR3 length is 15 residues. Germline V gives CDR1 LGHDT, CDR2 YNNKEL (reference sequence). With 0 bases removed from V and 6 bases from J, the gap between germline ends came to 15 bases. The CDR3 DNA is TGTGCCAGCAGCCAAGATTGGGCTAGCAGGGGCGAGCAGTACTTC. Its protein product is CASSQDWASRGEQYF.

This clonotype was counted only a few times. The genes are TRBV12-3 or TRBV12-4 and TRBJ1-5; 7 positions agree with TRBD1. J lost 2 bases, V lost 1 base, and 2 bases had no gene match. The CDR3 totals 15 residues. The CDR3 DNA reads as TGTGCCAGCAGTTTAGGGGACAGTCGCAATCAGCCCCAGCATTTT. Translation gives CASSLGDSRNQPQHF.

V gene TRBV5-1 combines with J gene TRBJ2-3; the D gene is possibly TRBD2 (5 bases). Looked up from germline, CDR1 is SGHRS and CDR2 is YFSETQ. V lost 0 bases and J 2 bases, leaving 10 bases between the germline ends. The CDR3 length is 15 residues. The CDR3 nucleotides are TGCGCCAGCAGCTTGGATTCGGGAAACACAGATACGCAGTATTTT. Its protein product is CASSLDSGNTDTQYF.